This TCR beta chain originates from a study of Ad26.COV2.S vaccination and SARS-CoV-2 variants. Looking at the study overall: Participants got Ad26.COV2.S intramuscularly, once or twice 56 days apart.

The treatment was: roughly 20 received Ad26.COV2.S at low or high dose, single or two shots; a few received placebo; per-sample allocation not given. At day 63 after the first vaccine or placebo injection, samples were drawn. Looked up from germline, CDR1 is MNHEY and CDR2 is SVGEGT. The V gene lost 4 bases and the J gene lost 6 bases, with 18 bases spanning the gap. The CDR3 extends over 16 amino acids. Some clones are missing from TCRdb's copy, which holds only in-frame ones; the method was immunoSEQ multiplex PCR. The profile covers about 350,000 clones, with more than 75% appearing a single time and 3% to 4% taken by the ten largest. As for this clone: Its target is unknown.

Study results and caveats: Substantial breadth in spike-specific CD8+ and CD4+ T cell responses was reportedly seen after vaccination. Vaccine and placebo recipients had comparable breadth of non-spike TCRs.

The chain has TRBV6-2 or TRBV6-3 and TRBJ2-2, with D tentatively TRBD1 or TRBD2 (5 bases each). The sample was peripheral blood, taken in a trial of Ad26.COV2.S vaccine versus placebo. The sequence was collected from a person aged 18-65 years who received the Ad26.COV2.S COVID-19 vaccine or a placebo. The CDR3 is CASSSMGSGAAGELFF. For the CDR3, the DNA is TGTGCCAGCAGTTCCATGGGCTCCGGGGCTGCCGGGGAGCTGTTTTTT.